This TCR beta chain was documented in a study of blood T cell repertoires in COVID-19. Study background: Whether acute or convalescent, the COVID-19 samples came from the United States, Italy and Spain. PBMCs, B-cell-depleted T cells, or T cells were the source of the cDNA or gDNA that made up the material.

TCRdb keeps only in-frame clones here, not all; method: immunoSEQ multiplex PCR. The sample lists around 160,000 clones, approximately 87% seen once, with around 10% in the top ten. Germline V gives CDR1 SGHTA, CDR2 FQGTGA. Trimming removed 0 bases from V and 4 bases from J, with 10 bases in between. The CDR3 runs 15 residues. This TCR derives from a woman between 65 and 79 years old with COVID-19, enrolled during active disease. Sequenced: peripheral blood. The gene calls are TRBV7-3 and TRBJ2-1; D is possibly TRBD1 (6 bases). Here the CDR3 reads CASSLTGQLYNEQFF. CDR3 DNA sequence: TGTGCCAGCAGCTTAACCGGACAGTTATACAATGAGCAGTTCTTC.